A single sample gave rise to the 2 T cell receptor beta chains below, sequenced in a study of T cell clusters in autoimmune cytopenias. One tube held mixed TRB-A and TRB-B primer pools for touch-down PCR. Each CDR3 protein gets one entry in TCRdb, which reprocessed the multiplex PCR reads and gives no DNA. This listing includes fewer than 3,500 distinct CDR3 sequences. Each sample's input was about 250 ng genomic DNA, roughly 38,000 genome equivalents. The sample consisted of peripheral blood. The receptors stem from a human donor with an autoimmune cytopenia or autoimmune hepatitis (not recorded which).

The chain carries TRBV10-2 and TRBJ2-4; TCRdb's assignment of TRBD2 cannot be checked, as there is no DNA. CDR3 length: 14 amino acids. CDR1 is WSHSY, CDR2 SAAADI, per germline. The CDR3 loop is CAGGRGLVKNIQYF.

The genes are TRBV11-2 and TRBJ1-1. The CDR3 has 13 residues. Germline CDR1 reads SGHAT; CDR2 reads FQNNGV. CDR3 sequence reads: CASSLDLRGEAFF. Looking up the rest from reference TRBV11-2 and TRBJ1-1 gives the full variable domain: EAGVAQSPRYKIIEKRQSVAFWCNPISGHATLYWYQQILGQGPKLLIQFQNNGVVDDSQLPKDRFSAERLKGVDSTLKIQPAKLEDSAVYLCASSLDLRGEAFFGQGTRLTVV.